The 12 T cell receptor beta chains presented below share a single source sample, sequenced in a study of cytomegalovirus exposure and HLA in healthy donors. PCR involved 60 Vbeta and 13 Jbeta primers. The data were produced by immunoSEQ multiplex PCR, yet TCRdb's version contains in-frame clones alone and is incomplete. The data contain over 150,000 clones, 70% to 90% of them singletons. Specimen: PBMCs. The receptors were sampled from a young woman in good health and CMV-seronegative.

This chain links TRBV7-9 with TRBJ1-4; 9 nucleotides line up with TRBD1. Germline CDR1 is SEHNR and CDR2 is FQNEAQ (reference sequence). This CDR3 has 14 amino acids. The V gene end was trimmed by 6 bases and the J gene end by 1 base; junction bases not matched to a gene: 0. The CDR3, as DNA: TGTGCCAGCAGGGGACAGGGAACTAATGAAAAACTGTTTTTT. This gives the protein CASRGQGTNEKLFF.

This CDR3 is CASSLGTGVAYEQFF. The CDR3 DNA follows: TGCGCCAGCAGCTTGGGGACAGGGGTGGCCTATGAGCAGTTCTTC. The chain is built from TRBV5-1 and TRBJ2-1; TRBD1 matches at 9 bases. The CDR3 length is 15 residues. Germline trimming cut 0 bases from V and 8 bases from J; bases unmatched to any gene: 6. Per the germline V gene, CDR1 is SGHRS and CDR2 is YFSETQ.

The chain is built from TRBV18 and TRBJ1-1, with TRBD1 as a possible D gene (5 bases). Germline CDR1 reads KGHSH; CDR2 reads LQKENI. V lost 2 bases, J lost 8 bases, and 9 bases lay in between. There are 12 residues in the CDR3. CDR3 nucleotide sequence: TGTGCCAGCTCACCAAGCAGGGTGGAAGCTTTCTTT. Translating gives CASSPSRVEAFF.

The chain has TRBV19 and TRBJ2-1; 16 nucleotides line up with TRBD2. CDR1 is LNHDA and CDR2 is SQIVND in the germline V gene (reference sequence). Losses at the gene ends were 4 bases for V and 4 bases for J; bases not matched to a gene: 10. The CDR3 spans 19 residues. The CDR3 is CASSKPGLAGGSFYNEQFF. The DNA for the CDR3 is TGTGCCAGTAGTAAACCGGGACTAGCGGGAGGGTCCTTTTACAATGAGCAGTTCTTC.

The sample holds one count of this clone. V and J are TRBV9 and TRBJ2-3; TRBD2 might be the D (6 bases). CDR3 length: 16 residues. The germline gives CDR1 SGDLS, CDR2 YYNGEE. Deletions cut 4 bases from V and 8 bases from J, with 23 bases between. The CDR3 reads CASSPEGRLGPGTQYF. CDR3 DNA: TGTGCCAGCAGCCCGGAGGGGCGTCTTGGACCGGGTACGCAGTATTTT.

The chain links TRBV6-4 to TRBJ2-1, with TRBD2 identical over 8 bases. V gave up 4 bases and J gave up 9 bases; unmatched junction bases: 11. CDR1 is MRHNA and CDR2 is SNTAGT in the germline V gene. The CDR3 loop spans 15 amino acids. The CDR3 loop reads CASSGGLAAGGEQFF. The CDR3 region has the DNA TGTGCCAGCAGTGGAGGGCTAGCGGCGGGGGGTGAGCAGTTCTTC.

This chain links TRBV18 with TRBJ2-3; D might be TRBD1 (6 bases). V was shortened by 4 bases and J by 3 bases, with 11 bases between the two germline ends. Germline V lookup: CDR1 KGHSH, CDR2 LQKENI. The CDR3 extends over 14 amino acids. CDR3 nucleotide sequence: TGTGCCAGCTCACAGGGCAGGGGAACAGATACGCAGTATTTT. Amino acid sequence: CASSQGRGTDTQYF.

The chain joins TRBV5-6 to TRBJ2-5; 14 nucleotides match TRBD2. With 4 bases clipped from V and 3 bases from J, the junction kept 8 bases outside the gene matches. The germline V gene has CDR1 SGHDT and CDR2 YYEEEE. CDR3 size: 17 residues. Here the CDR3 reads CASSLGLAGGSEETQYF. The CDR3 bases are TGTGCCAGCAGCCTAGGACTAGCGGGGGGTAGCGAAGAGACCCAGTACTTC.

The chain links TRBV4-2 to TRBJ2-1; 8 bases agree with TRBD2. Trimming at V came to 2 bases and at J to 9 bases, leaving 9 bases not matched to a gene. Germline CDR1 is LGHNA and CDR2 is YNFKEQ. There are 15 residues in the CDR3. CDR3: CASSQSRTSSIEQFF. The CDR3 DNA is TGTGCCAGCAGCCAATCGAGGACTAGCAGTATTGAGCAGTTCTTC.

This clone was seen a single time. The rearrangement links TRBV30 to TRBJ2-7, with unresolved D. V was pared by 1 base and J by 2 bases, with 12 bases between. Germline loops: CDR1 GTSNPN, CDR2 SVGIG (reference sequence). CDR3 size: 14 residues. CDR3 in amino acids: CAWSGPRRPYEQYF. Written as DNA, the CDR3 is TGTGCCTGGAGTGGGCCACGGCGGCCCTACGAGCAGTACTTC.

V is TRBV5-1 and J is TRBJ2-1; 7 bases align to TRBD2. Per germline, CDR1 SGHRS and CDR2 YFSETQ. This CDR3 has 15 residues. Trimming cost V 5 bases and J 3 bases; bases outside gene matches: 8. The CDR3 nucleotides are TGCGCCAGCAGTTACCACCGGGAGGACTACAATGAGCAGTTCTTC. As protein: CASSYHREDYNEQFF.

The chain carries TRBV7-8 and TRBJ1-1, with D uncertain. Per the germline V gene, CDR1 is SGHVS and CDR2 is FQNEAQ. Trimming took off 1 base at V and 9 bases at J, with 15 bases between the two ends. The CDR3 covers 14 residues. The CDR3 region is CASSLVLGARKAFF. The CDR3 nucleotides read TGTGCCAGCAGCTTAGTTTTGGGAGCTCGCAAAGCTTTCTTT.